The 17 T cell receptor beta chains reported below all come from one sample, sequenced in a study of blood T cell repertoires in COVID-19. Method: immunoSEQ multiplex PCR; TCRdb's copy keeps in-frame clones and lacks some. The sample contains around 50,000 clones, 80% to 90% of which appear only once. The specimen sequenced was peripheral blood. The receptor source for this set is a man aged 45-65 years with active COVID-19.

This clone has more than one count but fewer than ten. This rearrangement joins TRBV28 to TRBJ2-1; tentative D call: TRBD2 (6 bases). In germline, CDR1 is MDHEN, CDR2 SYDVKM. CDR3 length equals 14 residues. V shed 2 bases and J shed 7 bases, with 12 bases lying between them. CDR3 residues: CASSLGNGGNEQFF. CDR3 bases: TGTGCCAGCAGTTTAGGAAATGGGGGGAATGAGCAGTTCTTC.

V and J are TRBV29-1 and TRBJ1-2; a possible D gene is TRBD1 (5 bases). The V gene lost 0 bases and the J gene lost 8 bases, with 10 bases spanning the gap. Germline loops: CDR1 SQVTM, CDR2 ANQGSEA. CDR3 length: 12 residues. The CDR3 loop is CSVEDQGGGYTF. The CDR3 coding sequence is TGCAGCGTTGAAGATCAGGGCGGAGGCTACACCTTC.

V usage is TRBV19 and J usage is TRBJ2-7; TRBD1 aligns across 8 bases. Trimming took 7 bases from V and 2 from J; bases not matched to a gene: 7. Germline CDR1 and CDR2: LNHDA and SQIVND (reference sequence). This CDR3 spans 14 amino acids. CDR3 residues: CASTPRTGTYEQYF. Here the CDR3 DNA reads TGTGCCAGTACCCCAAGGACAGGGACCTACGAGCAGTACTTC.

The CDR3 sequence is CASSPAGQFTEAFF. DNA of the CDR3: TGTGCCAGCAGCCCAGCGGGGCAGTTCACTGAAGCTTTCTTT. The rearrangement joins TRBV9 to TRBJ1-1; tentative D call: TRBD1 (5 bases). The germline V gene has CDR1 SGDLS and CDR2 YYNGEE. This CDR3 region has 14 residues. Trimming left V 4 bases short and J 4 bases short, with 14 bases between.

The rearrangement joins TRBV5-6 to TRBJ1-6; D is unresolved. The CDR3 extends over 12 amino acids. CDR1 is SGHDT, CDR2 YYEEEE, per germline. V was trimmed by 4 bases and J by 10 bases, leaving 9 bases between them. DNA for the CDR3: TGTGCCAGCAGCCTAGCTGAGTCACCCCTCCACTTT. Protein product: CASSLAESPLHF. The whole variable domain, filled in from reference TRBV5-6 and TRBJ1-6, reads DAGVTQSPTHLIKTRGQQVTLRCSPKSGHDTVSWYQQALGQGPQFIFQYYEEEERQRGNFPDRFSGHQFPNYSSELNVNALLLGDSALYLCASSLAESPLHFGNGTRLTVT.

This chain links TRBV4-3 with TRBJ2-7; D might be TRBD1 (5 bases). This CDR3 has 14 amino acids. Germline values: CDR1 LGHNA, CDR2 YSLEER. V was clipped by 0 bases and J by 5 bases, with 11 bases between them. As DNA, the CDR3 is TGCGCCAGCAGCCAAGAGGGGCGGTTTCACGAGCAGTACTTC. Translation gives CASSQEGRFHEQYF.

The rearrangement links TRBV27 to TRBJ2-2, with TRBD1 identical over 7 bases. Trimming at V came to 6 bases and at J to 4 bases, leaving 14 bases not matched to a gene. Germline V gives CDR1 MNHEY, CDR2 SMNVEV (reference sequence). The CDR3 extends over 17 amino acids. In DNA, the CDR3 is TGTGCCAGCAGCTGGCGAGGGGGCGCATCGGTCACCGGGGAGCTGTTTTTT. This sequence encodes CASSWRGGASVTGELFF.

This chain uses TRBV13 with TRBJ2-7, with 10 bases aligning to TRBD2. Losses at the gene ends were 5 bases for V and 2 bases for J; bases not matched to a gene: 6. The germline V gene has CDR1 PRHDT and CDR2 FYEKMQ (reference sequence). The CDR3 extends over 15 amino acids. The CDR3 nucleotides read TGTGCCAGCAGCCCCAGGACTAGCGGCCCCTACGAGCAGTACTTC. Amino acids: CASSPRTSGPYEQYF.

On this clone itself: At one of its ends the junction is not consistent with the germline gene, which may arise from a read error. This chain connects TRBV4-3 to TRBJ2-5, with TRBD2 identical over 10 bases. The CDR3 runs to 14 residues. The germline V gene has CDR1 LGHNA and CDR2 YSLEER. The CDR3 sequence is CASSQDLSGGARDF. DNA of the CDR3: TGCGCCAGCAGCCAAGATTTGAGCGGGGGGGCTCGGGACTTC.

The chain couples TRBV19 to TRBJ1-1; D remains ambiguous. The CDR3 is 15 amino acids. The germline gives CDR1 LNHDA, CDR2 SQIVND (reference sequence). Trimming shortened V by 6 bases and J by 4 bases, and 18 bases separated the two germline ends. The CDR3 DNA follows: TGTGCCAGTAGACACCCGAGCGGGGAGACCACTGAAGCTTTCTTT. Its protein is CASRHPSGETTEAFF.

The genes are TRBV7-9 and TRBJ1-4, with D maybe TRBD1 (6 bases). Germline V gene data show CDR1 as SEHNR and CDR2 as FQNEAQ (reference sequence). The CDR3 is made up of 14 amino acids. The V end was cut by 5 bases, the J end by 7 bases, with 14 bases between. Written as DNA, the CDR3 is TGTGCCAGCAGCAAGGGACGAGGGGGTGAAAAACTGTTTTTT. Amino acids: CASSKGRGGEKLFF.

V gene TRBV28 combines with J gene TRBJ2-7, with 8 bases lining up with TRBD1. Germline V gives CDR1 MDHEN, CDR2 SYDVKM. The V gene end was trimmed by 5 bases and the J gene end by 7 bases; junction bases not matched to a gene: 7. This CDR3 has 13 residues. The CDR3 loop is CASSGQGFREQYF. The CDR3 DNA follows: TGTGCCAGCAGTGGACAGGGATTTCGGGAGCAGTACTTC.

This rearrangement joins TRBV6-5 to TRBJ2-3; possibly TRBD2 for D (6 bases). V lost 7 bases to trimming and J lost 4 bases, with 15 bases between them. Per the germline V gene, CDR1 is MNHEY and CDR2 is SVGAGI. The CDR3 contains 14 residues. The CDR3 sequence is CASNQAAGPDTQYF. The CDR3 DNA reads TGTGCCAGCAACCAGGCGGCGGGGCCAGATACGCAGTATTTT.

The CDR3 loop is CASSLGQGASTEAFF. In DNA, the CDR3 is TGTGCCAGCAGCTTAGGACAGGGGGCTAGCACTGAAGCTTTCTTT. The V gene is TRBV7-2, the J gene TRBJ1-1, with 10 bases that match TRBD1. The germline V gene encodes CDR1 SGHTA and CDR2 FQGNSA. The V segment lost 1 base and the J segment 4 bases; nucleotides outside the gene matches: 3. The CDR3 totals 15 residues.

The gene calls are TRBV6-2 or TRBV6-3 and TRBJ2-4; D perhaps matches TRBD2 (6 bases). With 2 bases removed from V and 0 bases from J, the gap between germline ends came to 11 bases. Germline values: CDR1 MNHEY, CDR2 SVGEGT. The CDR3 sequence is 16 residues long. The CDR3 nucleotides read TGTGCCAGCAGTTACAGCACGGGACTAGCCAAAAACATTCAGTACTTC. This sequence encodes CASSYSTGLAKNIQYF.

This chain joins TRBV12-2 and TRBJ1-1; the tabulated D call, TRBD1, remains unverified against the DNA. TRBV12-2 is a recognized pseudogene. The CDR3 sequence is 16 residues long. CDR3 sequence reads: CASRSSPGTGVRLAFF. In nucleotides, the CDR3 is TGTGCAAGTCGCTCTTCTCCCGGGACAGGGGTAAGGCTGGCTTTCTTT.

J is TRBJ2-5 and V is TRBV6-5, with TRBD2 matching over 9 bases. The CDR3 contains 14 residues. The V gene's germline CDR1 is MNHEY and CDR2 SVGAGI. The junction had 1 base not matched to a gene; V was cut back by 4 bases and J by 1 base. The CDR3 sequence is CASSLGLAQETQYF. The CDR3 DNA reads as TGTGCCAGCAGTTTGGGACTAGCCCAAGAGACCCAGTACTTC.